The rows below give T cell receptor beta chains drawn from one sample of a study of CD4 and CD8 cells across lung adenocarcinoma regions. TCRdb re-analysed the PCR reads in MiXCR, keeping a single row per CDR3 protein. Of roughly 4,000 distinct CDR3 sequences listed, about half are singletons. Specimen: CD4+ T cells from the center of a lung tumor. The receptors shown here come from a female donor with lung adenocarcinoma. The CD4 and CD8 labels of this study may be unreliable. The CDR3 runs from the conserved cysteine through the conserved F or W. D genes are given only for firm matches. A row's size may be missing; if present it is once, few, many or a size class.

j_gene,v_gene,abundance,len,d_gene,CDR3aa,CDR3nt
TRBJ2-4,TRBV6-1,-,16,-,CASSGSRHGDKNIQYF,TGTGCCAGCAGTGGAAGCCGGCACGGTGACAAAAACATTCAGTACTTC
TRBJ1-2,TRBV15,-,15,-,CATSRDARVMGGYTF,TGTGCCACCAGCAGAGATGCAAGGGTGATGGGTGGCTACACCTTC
TRBJ2-1,TRBV27,few,15,TRBD2,CASSLTSGRVYEQFF,TGTGCCAGCAGTCTTACTAGCGGGAGGGTATACGAGCAGTTCTTC
TRBJ2-1,TRBV6-1,-,18,TRBD2,CASSVSRGLPGLAFEQFF,TGTGCCAGCAGTGTTTCCAGGGGTCTCCCGGGACTAGCGTTTGAGCAGTTCTTC
TRBJ1-5,TRBV27,few,15,TRBD1,CASSLSRDRYQPQHF,TGTGCCAGCAGTTTGAGTAGGGACAGGTATCAGCCCCAGCATTTT
TRBJ2-5,TRBV14,-,13,TRBD2,CASSFSGTKKQYF,TGTGCCAGCAGCTTTTCAGGGACTAAGAAGCAGTACTTC
TRBJ2-1,TRBV7-7,few,15,TRBD1,CASSLGQDSSNEQFF,TGTGCTAGCAGCCTAGGACAGGACAGCTCCAATGAGCAGTTCTTC
TRBJ2-6,TRBV6-1,-,16,-,CASSGEGISGANVLTF,TGTGCCAGCAGTGGTGAGGGGATCTCTGGGGCCAACGTCCTGACTTTC
TRBJ2-3,TRBV7-2,-,15,-,CASSLAWGRTDTQYF,TGTGCCAGCAGCTTAGCGTGGGGGCGTACAGATACGCAGTATTTT
TRBJ2-5,TRBV6-1,once,17,TRBD2,CASRGPIWAGVVETQYF,TGTGCCAGCAGAGGCCCCATATGGGCGGGAGTGGTAGAGACCCAGTACTTC
TRBJ2-1,TRBV11-3,once,17,-,CASSLDLVADPQDEQFF,TGTGCCAGCAGCTTAGATCTTGTGGCCGACCCGCAGGACGAGCAGTTCTTC
TRBJ2-3,TRBV6-5,few,16,TRBD2,CASSYTSGTSTDTQYF,TGTGCCAGCAGTTACACGAGCGGGACTAGCACAGATACGCAGTATTTT
TRBJ2-1,TRBV6-1,-,14,TRBD2,CASSRTSGSYEQFF,TGTGCCAGCAGCCGGACTAGCGGGAGCTACGAGCAGTTCTTC
TRBJ2-3,TRBV27,-,16,TRBD2,CASRCRGAGGKETQYF,TGTGCCAGCAGGTGCCGAGGAGCGGGAGGCAAAGAGACGCAGTACTTT
TRBJ1-5,TRBV27,-,14,-,CASSPTGRLQPQHF,TGTGCCAGCAGTCCCACAGGGCGTCTGCAGCCCCAGCATTTT